Listed below are T cell receptor beta chains from one sample, sequenced in a study of blood T cells in healthy people across ages. TCRdb re-analysed the 5' RACE reads in MiXCR, keeping a single row per CDR3 protein. The table includes roughly 700,000 distinct CDR3 sequences, around 25% detected once. The same sample was also used in a study of T cells of mothers and their children.

Sequenced: blood. The source of these receptors is a boy aged 5-17 years in good health. The CDR3 runs from the conserved cysteine through the conserved F or W. The D gene is left open where the match is weak. Size tells how often a clone was seen (once, few, many) or the class of an expanded clone, and some rows leave it out.

V gene	D gene	J gene	clone size	CDR3 protein	CDR3 DNA
TRBV4-1	TRBD2	TRBJ2-3	-	CASSQGAGGADTQYF	TGCGCCAGCAGCCAAGGAGCGGGAGGGGCAGATACGCAGTATTTT
TRBV10-3	TRBD2	TRBJ2-5	-	CAISKGLAVFQGTQYF	TGTGCCATCAGTAAAGGACTAGCGGTCTTCCAAGGGACCCAGTACTTC
TRBV4-1	-	TRBJ2-5	-	CASSQVGPGSGEETQYF	TGCGCCAGCAGCCAAGTTGGGCCGGGATCTGGGGAAGAGACCCAGTACTTC
TRBV6-6	-	TRBJ2-3	-	CASSYSGGRVSDTQYF	TGTGCCAGCAGTTACTCGGGGGGGCGCGTCTCAGATACGCAGTATTTT
TRBV9	-	TRBJ2-7	-	CASSNGGQTYEQYF	TGTGCCAGCAGCAACGGGGGACAGACCTACGAGCAGTACTTC
TRBV20-1	-	TRBJ2-7	-	CSVAHNSYEQYF	TGCAGTGTAGCCCACAACTCCTACGAGCAGTACTTC
TRBV29-1	TRBD2	TRBJ2-3	-	CSESAGVSDTQYF	TGCAGCGAATCCGCGGGGGTGAGTGATACACAGTATTTT
TRBV6-5	-	TRBJ1-6	few	CASSYSVTGNSPLHF	TGTGCCAGCAGTTACAGTGTAACCGGTAATTCACCCCTCCACTTT
TRBV4-1	-	TRBJ1-1	-	CASSHGRTEAFF	TGCGCCAGCAGCCACGGGAGGACTGAAGCTTTCTTT
TRBV7-9	TRBD2	TRBJ2-7	-	CASSKTSDYEQYF	TGTGCCAGCAGCAAAACTAGCGACTACGAGCAGTACTTC
TRBV12-5	TRBD1	TRBJ2-5	few	CASGLPRDSSQETQYF	TGTGCTAGTGGTTTGCCCCGGGACAGCTCCCAAGAGACCCAGTACTTC
TRBV5-1	-	TRBJ2-5	once	CASSLKGKETQYF	TGCGCCAGCAGCTTGAAGGGTAAAGAGACCCAGTACTTC
TRBV6-5	-	TRBJ2-7	few	CASSYAQGNYEQYF	TGTGCCAGCAGTTACGCACAGGGAAACTACGAGCAGTACTTC
TRBV14	-	TRBJ1-2	-	CASSQDRSKGYTF	TGTGCCAGCAGCCAAGACAGGTCCAAGGGCTACACCTTC
TRBV7-9	-	TRBJ2-1	few	CASSGTGRSYEQFF	TGTGCCAGCAGCGGAACGGGACGGTCCTATGAGCAGTTCTTC
TRBV6-6	TRBD2	TRBJ2-1	-	CASSSSGTNEQFF	TGTGCCAGCTCGTCTAGCGGGACCAATGAGCAGTTCTTC
TRBV28	TRBD2	TRBJ2-7	once	CASIRGLAGGPDYEQYF	TGTGCCAGCATAAGGGGACTAGCGGGAGGGCCGGACTACGAGCAGTACTTC
TRBV6-2/TRBV6-3	TRBD1	TRBJ2-4	few	CASRTGTGDIQYF	TGTGCCAGCAGGACCGGGACAGGGGACATTCAGTACTTC
TRBV20-1	-	TRBJ2-1	few	CSASGGTVIYNEQFF	TGCAGTGCTAGCGGCGGGACAGTAATCTACAATGAGCAGTTCTTC
TRBV24-1	-	TRBJ2-5	-	CATMSRVGDETQYF	TGTGCCACCATGTCCAGGGTCGGGGATGAGACCCAGTACTTC
TRBV4-3	-	TRBJ1-1	-	CASSQSHTMNTEAFF	TGCGCCAGCAGCCAATCCCATACTATGAACACTGAAGCTTTCTTT
TRBV29-1	TRBD2	TRBJ2-7	few	CSVVASGNYEQYF	TGCAGCGTTGTGGCTAGCGGGAACTACGAGCAGTACTTC
TRBV12-3/TRBV12-4	-	TRBJ2-5	-	CASSFNLGETQYF	TGTGCCAGCAGTTTTAACCTCGGGGAGACCCAGTACTTC
TRBV9	TRBD1	TRBJ2-5	few	CASSVNQGVETQYF	TGTGCCAGCAGCGTAAATCAGGGGGTGGAGACCCAGTACTTC
TRBV6-2/TRBV6-3	TRBD2	TRBJ2-3	-	CASSSAGVGGMDTQYF	TGTGCCAGCAGTTCCGCGGGAGTGGGAGGAATGGATACGCAGTATTTT
TRBV9	-	TRBJ2-7	-	CASSPLGRRQETQHF	TGTGCCAGCAGCCCTCTCGGCAGACGCCAAGAGACCCAGCACTTC
TRBV6-2/TRBV6-3	-	TRBJ1-5	few	CASSYLEWGPGVNQPQHF	TGTGCCAGCAGTTACCTGGAGTGGGGACCAGGGGTCAATCAGCCCCAGCATTTT
TRBV7-6	-	TRBJ2-2	-	CASKDLYTGELFF	TGTGCCAGCAAGGACCTATACACCGGGGAGCTGTTTTTT
TRBV18	-	TRBJ1-5	-	CASSPPGAGVQPQHF	TGTGCCAGCTCACCACCCGGTGCCGGGGTTCAGCCCCAGCATTTT
TRBV12-3/TRBV12-4	-	TRBJ1-4	few	CASSLTPQGGEKLFF	TGTGCCAGCAGCTTAACGCCACAAGGGGGTGAAAAACTGTTTTTT
TRBV5-1	TRBD1	TRBJ2-7	-	CASSGTGPAYEQYF	TGCGCCAGCAGTGGGACAGGTCCGGCCTACGAGCAGTACTTC
TRBV9	-	TRBJ2-1	few	CASSLPGRYNEQFF	TGTGCCAGCAGCTTACCGGGGCGGTACAATGAGCAGTTCTTC
TRBV12-3/TRBV12-4	TRBD1	TRBJ2-6	-	CASSLPRTGPGANVLTF	TGTGCCAGCAGTTTGCCCCGGACAGGCCCCGGGGCCAACGTCCTGACTTTC
TRBV5-1	-	TRBJ2-3	few	CASSLYGLVSGDAQYF	TGCGCCAGCAGCTTGTATGGGCTAGTCAGTGGAGATGCGCAGTATTTT
TRBV7-3	TRBD2	TRBJ2-1	once	CAKIAGGPLDEQFF	TGTGCCAAAATAGCGGGAGGGCCTTTGGATGAGCAGTTCTTC
TRBV4-3	TRBD2	TRBJ2-1	few	CASSQEELAGGQGNEQFF	TGCGCCAGCAGCCAGGAAGAATTAGCGGGGGGGCAGGGGAATGAGCAGTTCTTC
TRBV12-3/TRBV12-4	TRBD2	TRBJ2-1	few	CASSLAISGGANNEQFF	TGTGCCAGCAGTTTAGCTATTAGCGGGGGGGCTAACAATGAGCAGTTCTTC
TRBV4-1	TRBD2	TRBJ2-2	few	CASSQVVAGGLNTGELFF	TGCGCCAGCAGCCAAGTTGTAGCGGGGGGGCTAAACACCGGGGAGCTGTTTTTT
TRBV2	TRBD2	TRBJ2-3	-	CASTVAGGGSTDTQYF	TGTGCCAGCACCGTAGCGGGGGGAGGGAGCACAGATACGCAGTATTTT
TRBV20-1	TRBD2	TRBJ2-1	-	CSASRLALSPEQFF	TGCAGTGCTAGCAGACTAGCGCTGAGTCCTGAGCAGTTCTTC
TRBV6-1	TRBD1	TRBJ1-6	-	CASSGQGPLHF	TGTGCCAGCAGTGGACAGGGGCCCCTCCACTTT
TRBV2	-	TRBJ2-4	-	CASSEALQQGKNIQYF	TGTGCCAGCAGTGAAGCGCTTCAGCAGGGTAAAAACATTCAGTACTTC
TRBV9	TRBD1	TRBJ2-1	few	CASSVGTGRDEQFF	TGTGCCAGCAGCGTGGGGACAGGGAGGGATGAGCAGTTCTTC
TRBV3-1	TRBD2	TRBJ2-7	-	CASSPIAGVLYEQYF	TGTGCCAGCAGCCCAATAGCGGGAGTGCTATACGAGCAGTACTTC
TRBV29-1	-	TRBJ2-1	-	CSVGRGGDEQFF	TGCAGCGTTGGTAGGGGAGGCGATGAGCAGTTCTTC
TRBV7-2	-	TRBJ2-3	few	CASSLAPRDTQYF	TGTGCCAGCAGCTTAGCACCCAGAGATACGCAGTATTTT
TRBV7-9	-	TRBJ2-5	many	CASSSTLGRVEETQYF	TGTGCCAGCAGCTCTACACTCGGCAGGGTAGAAGAGACCCAGTACTTC
TRBV19	-	TRBJ2-3	-	CASSIFRGGTDTQYF	TGTGCCAGTAGTATATTCCGGGGCGGCACAGATACGCAGTATTTT
TRBV4-3	TRBD2	TRBJ2-1	few	CASSQDIPGTSGNEQFF	TGCGCCAGCAGCCAAGATATCCCCGGGACTAGCGGAAATGAGCAGTTCTTC
TRBV18	TRBD1	TRBJ2-7	-	CASSPPSTGQGAEQYF	TGTGCCAGCTCACCACCCAGTACGGGACAGGGGGCCGAGCAGTACTTC
TRBV4-3	-	TRBJ1-3	-	CASSQAWEPHSRARSGNTIYF	TGCGCCAGCAGCCAAGCATGGGAACCTCATTCAAGAGCCCGCTCTGGGAACACCATATATTTT
TRBV3-1	-	TRBJ2-3	few	CASSQGLLGGSTDTQYF	TGTGCCAGCAGCCAAGGTCTACTGGGCGGAAGCACAGATACGCAGTATTTT
TRBV7-8	TRBD1	TRBJ1-3	-	CASSLGTGSASGNTIYF	TGTGCCAGCAGTTTGGGGACAGGGAGTGCCTCTGGAAACACCATATATTTT